The T cell receptor (beta chain) under discussion was sequenced for a study of blood T cell repertoires in COVID-19. In the study overall: The United States, Italy and Spain were the sources of the acute and convalescent COVID-19 samples. Nucleic acid was either cDNA or gDNA, and it came from T cells, B-cell-depleted T cells, or PBMCs.

The length of the CDR3 is 15 residues. The germline V gene encodes CDR1 SQVTM and CDR2 ANQGSEA. With 5 bases removed from V and 1 base from J, the gap between germline ends came to 16 bases. Original handling: Cell counts per sample came from amplifying reference gene primers. Profiling relied on immunoSEQ multiplex PCR, and the TCRdb table lists in-frame clones only, not all of them. That table gives V, J and clone size, and the DNA gave D and trimming. The repertoire includes roughly 100,000 clones, more than 70% of them detected once, and roughly 25% sits in the top ten. This TCR came from a human donor in a cohort sampled during active COVID-19. Specimen: peripheral blood. The chain joins TRBV29-1 to TRBJ2-3; a possible D gene is TRBD2 (6 bases). Here the CDR3 DNA reads TGCAGCGTTTCCCGGGGGTCGGGGGGCACAGATACGCAGTATTTT. Protein product: CSVSRGSGGTDTQYF.